A selection of T cell receptor beta chains follows, all from one sample in a study of T cell repertoires in cytomegalovirus infection. TCRdb itself ran the reads through MiXCR, one entry per CDR3 protein. Of nearly 450,000 distinct CDR3 sequences in the sample, approximately 30% were seen once. Sequenced input: PBMCs. The receptor source for this set is a human donor in good health (CMV status not recorded). Some clones in this sample may be carry-over from other donors' samples. Both conserved end residues are part of each CDR3. Fields, in order: D gene, clone size, J gene, V gene, CDR3 DNA, CDR3 protein. The D gene is left open where the match is weak. Rows give clone size only sometimes, using once, few, many, or a class for an expanded clone.

. | . | TRBJ2-3 | TRBV7-3 | TGTGCCAGCAGCTTAGCCCAGGGGCTAGTAGCTACAGATACGCAGTATTTT | CASSLAQGLVATDTQYF
TRBD1 | . | TRBJ2-3 | TRBV6-2/TRBV6-3 | TGTGCCAGCAGTAACCCGGGACAGGGACTCACAGATACGCAGTATTTT | CASSNPGQGLTDTQYF
TRBD1 | . | TRBJ1-5 | TRBV29-1 | TGCAGCGCCCAGACAGGGGGCGACCAGCCCCAGCATTTT | CSAQTGGDQPQHF
TRBD2 | many | TRBJ2-3 | TRBV7-2 | TGTGCCAGCACCCGACTAGCGGGGGGGATGGATACGCAGTATTTT | CASTRLAGGMDTQYF
TRBD2 | few | TRBJ2-1 | TRBV19 | TGTGCCAGTAGTATAGTGGGACTAGCGGGGGAGAATGAGCAGTTCTTC | CASSIVGLAGENEQFF
TRBD1 | . | TRBJ1-2 | TRBV15 | TGTGCCACCAGCACAGGGGGTCTCTATGGCTACACCTTC | CATSTGGLYGYTF
. | . | TRBJ1-4 | TRBV5-1 | TGCGCCAGCAGCTCAGGGATTGGTATTGAAAAACTGTTTTTT | CASSSGIGIEKLFF
. | . | TRBJ2-7 | TRBV25-1 | TGTGCCAGCAGTACCTCGTGGGACGGCACCTACGAGCAGTACTTC | CASSTSWDGTYEQYF
. | . | TRBJ2-3 | TRBV7-8 | TGTGCCAGCAGCCCAGCTCGGGTGGGGGCCTTTTCTAGCACAGATACGCAGTATTTT | CASSPARVGAFSSTDTQYF
. | . | TRBJ1-4 | TRBV4-1 | TGCGCCAGCAACCGAATCGGGGAAGAAAAACTGTTTTTT | CASNRIGEEKLFF
. | . | TRBJ2-3 | TRBV12-3/TRBV12-4 | TGTGCCAGCAGTGTTTGGACACAACGCACAGATACGCCGTATTTT | CASSVWTQRTDTPYF
TRBD1 | few | TRBJ2-5 | TRBV5-6 | TGTGCCAGCAGCTTGACAGGGGCTCAAGAGACCCAGTACTTC | CASSLTGAQETQYF
. | few | TRBJ2-3 | TRBV7-7 | TGTGCCAGCAGCCCTACACTACATACAGATACGCAGTATTTT | CASSPTLHTDTQYF
TRBD1 | . | TRBJ2-1 | TRBV19 | TGTGCCAGTAGTATATGGGGCACAGGGGCGGATGATCAGTTCTTC | CASSIWGTGADDQFF
TRBD1 | . | TRBJ2-1 | TRBV2 | TGTGCCAGCAGTGATCGGCAGGGGGCTAATGAGCAGTTCTTC | CASSDRQGANEQFF
TRBD1 | . | TRBJ1-6 | TRBV6-8 | TGTGCCAGCAGTTCTCCAGACAGGGGTGGTGGTTCACCCCTCCACTTT | CASSSPDRGGGSPLHF
. | many | TRBJ2-5 | TRBV7-9 | TGTGCCAGCAGCTCGGGTTCGGCCAGACAAGAGACCCAGTACTTC | CASSSGSARQETQYF
TRBD1 | . | TRBJ2-7 | TRBV6-2/TRBV6-3 | TGTGCCAGCAGTTACGCCAGGGGGTACGAGCAGTACTTC | CASSYARGYEQYF
TRBD1 | many | TRBJ1-2 | TRBV19 | TGTGCCAGTAGTATCTGGGACAGGAGATCAAACTATGGCTACACCTTC | CASSIWDRRSNYGYTF
. | few | TRBJ2-5 | TRBV27 | TGTGCCAGCAGTTCTCCGGCCCTAGAGACCCAGTACTTC | CASSSPALETQYF
. | few | TRBJ1-2 | TRBV29-1 | TGCAGCGCCCTGGCGGGGGCGTATGGCTACACCTTC | CSALAGAYGYTF
TRBD1 | few | TRBJ1-1 | TRBV20-1 | TGCAGTGCCCGCCCCCCAGGGGGTGACACTGAAGCTTTCTTT | CSARPPGGDTEAFF
TRBD1 | . | TRBJ2-6 | TRBV19 | TGTGCCAGTAGTATACAGGGGGTCTCTGGGGCCAACGTCCTGACTTTC | CASSIQGVSGANVLTF
TRBD2 | . | TRBJ2-5 | TRBV6-8 | TGTGCCAGCAGTCTAGCGGGGGGGCGACGAGAGACCCAGTCCTTC | CASSLAGGRRETQSF
. | . | TRBJ2-2 | TRBV6-5 | TGTGCCAGCAGTTCACGCGAACGAATCAACACCGGGGAGCTGTTTTTT | CASSSRERINTGELFF
TRBD1 | few | TRBJ2-4 | TRBV5-1 | TGCGCCAGCAGCCCTCGGGACAGGGGAAAAGCCAAAAACATTCAGTACTTC | CASSPRDRGKAKNIQYF
TRBD1 | few | TRBJ1-4 | TRBV19 | TGTGCCACACAGGGGGTCTCTGAAAAACTGTTTTTT | CATQGVSEKLFF
TRBD2 | few | TRBJ2-2 | TRBV19 | TGTGCCAGTATGGGACTAGCGCACGCCGGGGAGCTGTTTTTT | CASMGLAHAGELFF
. | . | TRBJ1-5 | TRBV12-3/TRBV12-4 | TGTGCCAGCAGTTTTTTCGGGCAGGGGTATCAGCCCCAGCATTTT | CASSFFGQGYQPQHF
. | . | TRBJ2-3 | TRBV6-6 | TGTGCCAGCACAAGGGGGAACACAGATACGCAGTATTTT | CASTRGNTDTQYF
. | many | TRBJ2-7 | TRBV28 | TGTGCCAGCCAACGGGGGCCCGTGCAGTACTTC | CASQRGPVQYF
TRBD1 | few | TRBJ1-2 | TRBV12-3/TRBV12-4 | TGTGCCAGCAGTTCCCTAACTCTAAGACCGGGACAGGGGAAATATGGCTACACCTTC | CASSSLTLRPGQGKYGYTF
TRBD2 | . | TRBJ2-5 | TRBV6-2/TRBV6-3 | TGTGCCAGCAGTTACCCCCCGCCGACTAGCGGGGGTGGGGAGACCCAGTACTTC | CASSYPPPTSGGGETQYF
. | few | TRBJ1-1 | TRBV6-2/TRBV6-3 | TGTGCCAGCAGTTACTCGGATGCCGTTGGGAACACTGAAGCTTTCTTT | CASSYSDAVGNTEAFF
. | . | TRBJ1-1 | TRBV7-9 | TGTGCCAGCAGCTTAGGGGGTGGGGGGCGGAAGAACACTGAAGCTTTCTTT | CASSLGGGGRKNTEAFF
TRBD1 | many | TRBJ1-2 | TRBV7-2 | TGTGCCAGCAGCACCCAGGGGGCTAACTATGGCTACACCTTC | CASSTQGANYGYTF
. | . | TRBJ2-7 | TRBV11-2 | TGTGCCAGCAGTTCAAACCGGGACAAAATCCCCTACGAGCAGTACTTC | CASSSNRDKIPYEQYF
. | few | TRBJ1-3 | TRBV12-3/TRBV12-4 | TGTGCCAGCAGTTTTAGCCCGACTGGAAACACCATATATTTT | CASSFSPTGNTIYF
. | few | TRBJ2-7 | TRBV6-2/TRBV6-3 | TGTGCCAGCAGTTATAGCCCCGGGACTGGGAACTACGAGCAGTACTTC | CASSYSPGTGNYEQYF
TRBD1 | few | TRBJ1-2 | TRBV7-2 | TGTGCCAGCAGCCCCCAGGGGGCTGGTTTCAATGGCTACACCTTC | CASSPQGAGFNGYTF
TRBD2 | few | TRBJ2-3 | TRBV2 | TGTGCCAGCAGTGTCCGCGGACTAGGTGGGGTCACAGATACGCAGTATTTT | CASSVRGLGGVTDTQYF
TRBD1 | . | TRBJ1-2 | TRBV11-2 | TGTGCCAGCAGCTTTTTCGTAACAGGGGACTATGGCTACACCTTC | CASSFFVTGDYGYTF
TRBD2 | . | TRBJ2-1 | TRBV20-1 | TGCAGTGCTAGGATCCCCGGGGGGTACTACAATGAGCAGTTCTTC | CSARIPGGYYNEQFF
. | few | TRBJ1-3 | TRBV7-6 | TGTGCCAGCAGCTTAGCAGACGGGGCTTCTGGAAACACCATATATTTT | CASSLADGASGNTIYF
TRBD1 | . | TRBJ2-2 | TRBV5-6 | TGTGCCAGCAGCTTGACACAGGGGTACACCGGGGAGCTGTTTTTT | CASSLTQGYTGELFF
TRBD1 | . | TRBJ1-1 | TRBV19 | TGTGCCAGTAGTATCAGACAGGGTAAGACTGAAGCTTTCTTT | CASSIRQGKTEAFF
. | many | TRBJ2-2 | TRBV7-2 | TGTGCCAGCAGCTTAGGCCAGGGAAAGAACACCGGGGAGCTGTTTTTT | CASSLGQGKNTGELFF
. | . | TRBJ2-2 | TRBV7-2 | TGTGCCAGCAGCTTAGTCCAGGGTCAACACGGGGAGCTGTTTTTT | CASSLVQGQHGELFF
. | many | TRBJ2-2 | TRBV28 | TGTGCCAGCATCCCTCCTGGGGCGGGCACCGGGGAGCTGTTTTTT | CASIPPGAGTGELFF
. | few | TRBJ1-2 | TRBV12-3/TRBV12-4 | TGTGCCAGCACCGCTGGGCTGGGTGGCTACACCTTC | CASTAGLGGYTF
TRBD2 | few | TRBJ2-2 | TRBV7-2 | TGTGCCAGCAGCTCAATTTGGGGGGGGGCCGGGGAGCTGTTTTTT | CASSSIWGGAGELFF
. | few | TRBJ1-3 | TRBV20-1 | TGCAGTGCTAGAGATCGGGGAGGGGTGACCTCTGGAAACACCATATATTTT | CSARDRGGVTSGNTIYF
. | few | TRBJ1-6 | TRBV6-5 | TGTGCCAGCAGTTACGTGCCAGGGTGGGATTCCTATAATTCACCCCTCCACTTT | CASSYVPGWDSYNSPLHF
. | many | TRBJ2-5 | TRBV7-8 | TGTGCCAGCAGCTTAGCTTCGCAGACCCAGTACTTC | CASSLASQTQYF
TRBD1 | . | TRBJ1-5 | TRBV12-3/TRBV12-4 | TGTGCCAGCAGGGAGGGACAGGGCAATCAGCCCCAGCATTTT | CASREGQGNQPQHF
TRBD1 | many | TRBJ2-2 | TRBV7-2 | TGTGCCAGCAGCGAACGAAGGGACAGGGGGTACGGCGGGGAGCTGTTTTTT | CASSERRDRGYGGELFF
TRBD2 | . | TRBJ2-5 | TRBV7-2 | TGTGCCAGCAGCTTGGGGCTAGCGGTGGGAGAAGAGACCCAGTACTTC | CASSLGLAVGEETQYF
. | few | TRBJ1-4 | TRBV5-6 | TGTGCCAGCAGCATTGGACAGCTCAGGACTAATGAAAAACTGTTTTTT | CASSIGQLRTNEKLFF
. | . | TRBJ1-2 | TRBV20-1 | TGCAGGGCCAATACAGTTACCTATGGCTACACCTTC | CRANTVTYGYTF